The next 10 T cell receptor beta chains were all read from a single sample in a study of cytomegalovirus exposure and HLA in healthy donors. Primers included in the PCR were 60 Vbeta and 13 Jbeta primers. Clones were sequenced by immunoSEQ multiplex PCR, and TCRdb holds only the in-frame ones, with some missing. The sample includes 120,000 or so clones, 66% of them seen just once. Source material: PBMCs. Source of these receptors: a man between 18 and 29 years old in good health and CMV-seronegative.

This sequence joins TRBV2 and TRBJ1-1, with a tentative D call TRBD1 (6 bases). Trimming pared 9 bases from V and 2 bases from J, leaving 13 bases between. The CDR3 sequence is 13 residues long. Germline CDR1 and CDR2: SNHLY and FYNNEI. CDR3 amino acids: CARATGTNTEAFF. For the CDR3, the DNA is TGTGCCAGGGCAACCGGGACAAACACTGAAGCTTTCTTT.

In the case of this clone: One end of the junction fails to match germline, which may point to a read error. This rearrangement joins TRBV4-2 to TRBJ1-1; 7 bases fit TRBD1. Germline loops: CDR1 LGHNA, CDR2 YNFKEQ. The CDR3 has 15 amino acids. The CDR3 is CPSSRTRDRDTEAFF. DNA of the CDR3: TGTCCCAGCAGCCGAACCCGGGACAGAGACACTGAAGCTTTCTTT.

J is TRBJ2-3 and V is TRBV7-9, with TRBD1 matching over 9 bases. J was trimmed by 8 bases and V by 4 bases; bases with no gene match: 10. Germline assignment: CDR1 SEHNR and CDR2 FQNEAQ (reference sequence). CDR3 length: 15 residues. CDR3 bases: TGTGCCAGCAGCTACCCGGGACAGGGTCTAGCTACGCAGTATTTT. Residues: CASSYPGQGLATQYF. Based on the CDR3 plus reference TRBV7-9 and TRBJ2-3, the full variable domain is DTGVSQNPRHKITKRGQNVTFRCDPISEHNRLYWYRQTLGQGPEFLTYFQNEAQLEKSRLLSDRFSAERPKGSFSTLEIQRTEQGDSAMYLCASSYPGQGLATQYFGPGTRLTVL.

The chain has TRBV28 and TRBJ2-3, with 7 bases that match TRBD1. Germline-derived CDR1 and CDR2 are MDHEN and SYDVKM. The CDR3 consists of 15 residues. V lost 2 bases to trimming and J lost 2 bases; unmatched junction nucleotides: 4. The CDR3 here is CASSLRQGVTDTQYF. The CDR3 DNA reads TGTGCCAGCAGTTTAAGACAGGGTGTCACAGATACGCAGTATTTT.

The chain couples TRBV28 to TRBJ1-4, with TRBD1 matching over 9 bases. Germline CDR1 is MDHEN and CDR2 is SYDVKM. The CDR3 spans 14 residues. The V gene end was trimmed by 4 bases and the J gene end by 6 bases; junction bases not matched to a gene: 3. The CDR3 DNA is TGTGCCAGCAGTTGGACAGGGGAGGATGAAAAACTGTTTTTT. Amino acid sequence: CASSWTGEDEKLFF.

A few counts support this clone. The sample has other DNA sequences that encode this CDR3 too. This CDR3 is CASSTSGGYNEQFF. The CDR3 DNA follows: TGCGCCAGCAGCACTAGCGGGGGGTACAATGAGCAGTTCTTC. The J gene is TRBJ2-1, the V gene TRBV5-1, with 12 bases aligning to TRBD2. The CDR3 has 14 amino acids. Germline V gene sequence: CDR1 SGHRS, CDR2 YFSETQ. V lost 4 bases and J lost 4; bases outside the gene matches: 0.

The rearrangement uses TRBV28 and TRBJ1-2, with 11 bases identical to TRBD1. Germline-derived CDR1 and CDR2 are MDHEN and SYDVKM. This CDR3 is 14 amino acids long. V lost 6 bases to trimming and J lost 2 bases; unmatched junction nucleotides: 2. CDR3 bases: TGTGCCAGCAGCCGGACAGGGGGCAACTATGGCTACACCTTC. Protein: CASSRTGGNYGYTF.

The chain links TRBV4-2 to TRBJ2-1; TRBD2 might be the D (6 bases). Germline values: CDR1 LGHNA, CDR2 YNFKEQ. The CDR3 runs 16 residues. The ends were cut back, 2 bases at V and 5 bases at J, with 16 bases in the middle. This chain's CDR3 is CASSQQAGSWDNEQFF. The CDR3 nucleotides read TGTGCCAGCAGCCAACAGGCCGGGAGTTGGGACAATGAGCAGTTCTTC.

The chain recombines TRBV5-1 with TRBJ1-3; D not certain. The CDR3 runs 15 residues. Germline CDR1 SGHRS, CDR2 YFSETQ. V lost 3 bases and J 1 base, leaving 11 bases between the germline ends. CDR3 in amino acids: CASSSRSISGNTIYF. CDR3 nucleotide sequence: TGCGCCAGCAGCTCGAGAAGCATTTCTGGAAACACCATATATTTT.

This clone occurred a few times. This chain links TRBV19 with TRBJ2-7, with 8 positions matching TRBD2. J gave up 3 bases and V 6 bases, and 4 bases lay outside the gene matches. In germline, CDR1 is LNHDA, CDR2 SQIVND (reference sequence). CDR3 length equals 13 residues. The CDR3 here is CASRPGGDYEQYF. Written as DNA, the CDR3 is TGTGCCAGTAGGCCGGGAGGGGACTACGAGCAGTACTTC.